These T cell receptor beta chains were read from a single sample in a study of T cells after yellow fever vaccination. A single record per CDR3 protein comes from TCRdb applying MiXCR to the 5' RACE reads. The sample has a few hundred thousand distinct CDR3 sequences; 3.2% are singletons. The material sequenced was CD4+ T cells sorted from PBMCs, taken 10 days after the yellow fever booster vaccination. Receptor source: a man aged 18 to 30 who received the YFV17D yellow fever vaccine. CDR3s include the opening cysteine and the closing phenylalanine or tryptophan.

j_gene | v_gene | CDR3aa
TRBJ2-3 | TRBV12-3/TRBV12-4 | CASSLVQRTDTQYF
TRBJ1-5 | TRBV28 | CASSTGQGFHQPQHF
TRBJ1-2 | TRBV5-1 | CASSLARGGSGYTF
TRBJ2-1 | TRBV27 | CASSLSQGSASYNEQFF
TRBJ2-5 | TRBV5-6 | CASSPESRDIGTQYF
TRBJ2-5 | TRBV9 | CASSRTSGRQETQYF
TRBJ1-5 | TRBV10-3 | CAISDGTRGNNQPQHF
TRBJ1-3 | TRBV4-3 | CASSEGPETGNTIYF
TRBJ1-5 | TRBV15 | CATSRDTGGGPQHF
TRBJ2-5 | TRBV24-1 | CATSDTDSRGRQETQYF
TRBJ2-4 | TRBV20-1 | CCAAREPKNIQYF
TRBJ1-5 | TRBV12-3/TRBV12-4 | CASSTSTGLNGQPQHF
TRBJ1-1 | TRBV5-8 | CASSVQRGTEAFF
TRBJ2-1 | TRBV20-1 | CSASGTGVGGSYNEQFF
TRBJ1-2 | TRBV7-9 | CASSYRPLVYDPTAQGGFYTF
TRBJ2-3 | TRBV5-1 | CASSPLQTSGGIDSTDTQYF
TRBJ2-1 | TRBV7-3 | CASSPLPVGNEQFF
TRBJ2-1 | TRBV5-5 | CASSPLGGLVSEQFF
TRBJ2-5 | TRBV3-1 | CASSAGALRETQYF
TRBJ2-3 | TRBV5-4 | CASSLTGGENTDTQYF
TRBJ1-5 | TRBV19 | CASSMGQVHQPQHF
TRBJ2-6 | TRBV10-3 | CAISGQGVSGANVLTF
TRBJ2-1 | TRBV2 | CASSFSSFTMREFF
TRBJ1-5 | TRBV20-1 | CSARDPGPRNQPQHF
TRBJ2-3 | TRBV5-1 | CASSLEAGGVTDTQYF
TRBJ2-5 | TRBV4-1 | CASSRGLAGQETQYF
TRBJ2-2 | TRBV11-2 | CASSTGGAGTGELFF
TRBJ2-1 | TRBV14 | CASSLGRHNEQFF
TRBJ2-7 | TRBV6-5 | CASSSATNGQYF
TRBJ2-1 | TRBV6-6 | CASSLHNEQFF
TRBJ2-1 | TRBV7-9 | CASSPKDPTYNEQFF
TRBJ2-2 | TRBV27 | CASSLIAGELFF
TRBJ1-5 | TRBV18 | CASSPLQGFNQPQHF
TRBJ2-1 | TRBV9 | CASSVGSSFPYNEQFF
TRBJ2-1 | TRBV24-1 | CATSDLGGAYNEQFF
TRBJ2-4 | TRBV9 | CASSVAPQGVENIQYF
TRBJ1-6 | TRBV27 | CASSLGPKVSPLHF
TRBJ1-5 | TRBV15 | CATSRDRAYSNQPQHF
TRBJ2-3 | TRBV12-3/TRBV12-4 | CASSFIADTQYF
TRBJ2-7 | TRBV20-1 | CSASGAFTSDNEQYF
TRBJ2-1 | TRBV7-7 | CASSLGTSGGNEQFF
TRBJ2-5 | TRBV5-6 | CASSLLGGKETQYF
TRBJ2-7 | TRBV4-3 | CASSKRAGQGAYEQYF
TRBJ2-7 | TRBV4-3 | CASSQGREGYEQYF
TRBJ2-5 | TRBV7-7 | CASSLAGTGQETQYF
TRBJ2-7 | TRBV20-1 | CSASGGGKGYEQYF
TRBJ1-1 | TRBV5-1 | CASSSDGLNTEAFF
TRBJ2-1 | TRBV20-1 | CSAQQGGDSYNEQFF